The source of this T cell receptor beta chain is a study of a mutant IDH1 vaccine in newly diagnosed glioma. The overall study: Standard pretreatment was either radiotherapy, temozolomide, or, for most, radiochemotherapy with temozolomide.

Clones were read by immunoSEQ multiplex PCR, and TCRdb kept only the in-frame ones, dropping some. Here the sample spans around 33,000 clones, over 60% being singletons. This sample's time point: baseline, week 1 (first vaccination visit). The treatment denotes: pre-vaccination baseline after standard-of-care therapy. This CDR3 has 15 amino acids. Trimming left V 0 bases short and J 0 bases short, with 11 bases between. Germline loops: CDR1 SQVTM, CDR2 ANQGSEA. The TCR originated in a man over 45 with glioma. Some clones in this sample may be carry-over from other donors' samples. The source was peripheral blood mononuclear cells (PBMCs), collected from a glioma patient treated with radiotherapy, temozolomide or both. The rearrangement links TRBV29-1 to TRBJ1-1; D remains ambiguous. CDR3 DNA sequence: TGCAGCGTTGAAGAGCGGAGGCAGCTGAACACTGAAGCTTTCTTT. The encoded protein is CSVEERRQLNTEAFF. Looking up the rest from reference TRBV29-1 and TRBJ1-1 gives the full variable domain: SAVISQKPSRDICQRGTSLTIQCQVDSQVTMMFWYRQQPGQSLTLIATANQGSEATYESGFVIDKFPISRPNLTFSTLTVSNMSPEDSSIYLCSVEERRQLNTEAFFGQGTRLTVV.